The T cell receptor (beta chain) under discussion was sequenced for a study of cytomegalovirus exposure and HLA in healthy donors. In the study overall: Early released data comprised 80 million or so unique TCRs from HLA-typed donors.

This CDR3 contains 13 residues. The trim removed 3 bases at V and 4 bases at J, leaving 3 bases unmatched. Looked up from germline, CDR1 is SQVTM and CDR2 is ANQGSEA. Vbeta (60) and Jbeta (13) primers were used in the PCR. Generated by immunoSEQ multiplex PCR, the TCRdb table keeps only in-frame clones and is missing some. The sample consists of approximately 170,000 clones, 70% to 75% of them appearing once. The clonotype comes from a man aged 25 to 45 in good health and CMV-seropositive. The sample was PBMCs. The chain employs TRBV29-1 and TRBJ2-3; 8 bases line up with TRBD2. The CDR3 sequence is CSVEAGGSDTQYF. CDR3 DNA sequence: TGCAGCGTTGAGGCGGGGGGCTCAGATACGCAGTATTTT.